Sequencing of this T cell receptor beta chain was carried out in a study of shared clonotypes between healthy human individuals. Study-level results: Researchers found naive subsets generally carried larger estimated richness than memory subsets.

The repertoire was sequenced with immunoSEQ multiplex PCR; TCRdb's copy has only in-frame clones and lacks some. The table has around 2,100,000 clones, about 95% seen once. With respect to this clone: Antigen specificity is unknown. This same CDR3 is encoded by further DNA sequences in the sample.

This CDR3 is built from 12 residues. The V and J ends lost 1 base and 3 bases respectively, with 4 bases between them. Germline CDR1 is SEHNR and CDR2 is FQNEAQ (reference sequence). Terminally differentiated effector memory CD45RA+ cells were left out of the naive CD8 fraction, which was CD45RO-negative and positively selected for CCR7. The TCR comes from a man between 18 and 35 years old in good health. The genes are TRBV7-9 and TRBJ2-7, with D unclear. Sequencing input: naive CD8+ T cells sorted from blood. CDR3 sequence (DNA): TGTGCCAGCAGCTTAGACCACTACGAGCAGTACTTC. Amino acid sequence: CASSLDHYEQYF. Full variable domain (missing parts from reference TRBV7-9 and TRBJ2-7): DTGVSQNPRHKITKRGQNVTFRCDPISEHNRLYWYRQTLGQGPEFLTYFQNEAQLEKSRLLSDRFSAERPKGSFSTLEIQRTEQGDSAMYLCASSLDHYEQYFGPGTRLTVT.